A selection of T cell receptor beta chains follows, all from one sample in a study of regulatory T cells in long-lasting Graves disease. TCRdb analysed the multiplex PCR reads with MiXCR anew, one entry per CDR3 protein. The sample consists of some 560,000 distinct CDR3 sequences, about 16% of them appearing once. The same data also went into a second study, on T cells in Graves' hyperthyroidism and ophthalmopathy.

Sequencing was performed on peripheral blood mononuclear cells (PBMCs), taken at new diagnosis, from a patient treated with antithyroid drugs. These receptor sequences come from a woman aged 40 to 65 with Graves disease. Each CDR3 is given with its conserved first and last residue. The D gene is left open where the match is weak. Not every row has a clone size; where given, it reads once, few, many or a size class.

CDR3aa | CDR3nt | abundance | v_gene | d_gene | j_gene
CSARYGMETQYF | TGCAGTGCTAGATATGGAATGGAGACCCAGTACTTC | many | TRBV20-1 | . | TRBJ2-5
CASSLASGDQPQHF | TGCGCCAGCAGCTTGGCTTCCGGGGATCAGCCCCAGCATTTT | many | TRBV5-1 | . | TRBJ1-5
CASRPGTGVTEAFF | TGCGCCAGCAGGCCCGGGACAGGGGTGACTGAAGCTTTCTTT | many | TRBV5-1 | TRBD1 | TRBJ1-1
CASSSWGGSDTQYF | TGTGCCAGCAGCTCCTGGGGGGGGTCAGATACGCAGTATTTT | many | TRBV7-3 | TRBD2 | TRBJ2-3
CASSWSSKETQYF | TGTGCCAGCAGCTGGAGTAGCAAAGAGACCCAGTACTTC | . | TRBV5-4 | . | TRBJ2-5
CASSRGGNYEQYF | TGCGCCAGCAGCCGGGGAGGAAACTACGAGCAGTACTTC | many | TRBV5-1 | . | TRBJ2-7
CASAAGPLTGELFF | TGTGCCAGCGCGGCGGGGCCCCTCACCGGGGAGCTGTTTTTT | . | TRBV12-3/TRBV12-4 | . | TRBJ2-2
CASSTSGGAYGNTIYF | TGTGCCAGCAGTACCTCGGGGGGCGCTTATGGAAACACCATATATTTT | few | TRBV12-3/TRBV12-4 | . | TRBJ1-3
CATSDAGGPQHF | TGTGCCACCAGTGACGCCGGCGGGCCCCAGCATTTT | few | TRBV24-1 | . | TRBJ1-5
CASSVGLGVADTQYF | TGTGCCAGCAGCGTAGGTCTCGGGGTGGCAGATACGCAGTATTTT | few | TRBV9 | . | TRBJ2-3
CASLRTVSSYNEQFF | TGTGCCAGCTTGAGGACGGTGAGCTCCTACAATGAGCAGTTCTTC | many | TRBV6-1 | . | TRBJ2-1
CASSPQSGGAGTDTQYF | TGTGCCAGCTCACCTCAAAGTGGAGGGGCCGGGACAGATACGCAGTATTTT | few | TRBV18 | . | TRBJ2-3
CATSRANRGWRNEQFF | TGTGCCACCAGCAGGGCGAACAGAGGTTGGCGGAATGAGCAGTTCTTC | . | TRBV15 | . | TRBJ2-1
CAWRGTQNQPQHF | TGTGCCTGGAGGGGGACTCAGAATCAGCCCCAGCATTTT | many | TRBV30 | . | TRBJ1-5
CASSIDNRIRTGELFF | TGTGCCAGTAGTATAGATAACAGGATAAGGACCGGGGAGCTGTTTTTT | . | TRBV19 | . | TRBJ2-2
CASEDTMYRGYGYTF | TGTGCCAGTGAAGACACCATGTACAGGGGGTATGGCTACACCTTC | few | TRBV19 | TRBD1 | TRBJ1-2
CASKTGGLSGNTIYF | TGTGCCAGCAAAACAGGGGGTCTCTCTGGAAACACCATATATTTT | . | TRBV6-2/TRBV6-3 | TRBD1 | TRBJ1-3
CSATEDLRAFF | TGCAGTGCTACAGAGGATTTGAGGGCTTTCTTT | many | TRBV20-1 | . | TRBJ1-1
CASMVGGGFEAFF | TGTGCCAGCATGGTGGGGGGCGGATTTGAAGCTTTCTTT | many | TRBV6-1 | . | TRBJ1-1
CASSLAGQDPGLGEAFF | TGTGCCAGCAGCTTAGCAGGCCAGGACCCGGGTTTGGGTGAAGCTTTCTTT | . | TRBV11-1 | . | TRBJ1-1
CASQMVGNQPQHF | TGTGCCAGCCAAATGGTGGGCAATCAGCCCCAGCATTTT | few | TRBV6-2/TRBV6-3 | . | TRBJ1-5
CASSYSRGWRGNEQYF | TGTGCCAGCAGTTACTCGAGAGGTTGGAGGGGCAACGAGCAGTACTTC | many | TRBV6-5 | . | TRBJ2-7
CASSLDGTDYEQYF | TGTGCCAGCAGCTTAGACGGCACTGACTACGAGCAGTACTTC | many | TRBV11-2 | . | TRBJ2-7
CASGRGPGETQYF | TGTGCCAGCGGGAGGGGGCCGGGGGAGACCCAGTACTTC | . | TRBV7-8 | . | TRBJ2-5
CASSELGRETQYF | TGTGCCAGCAGTGAACTCGGGAGAGAGACCCAGTACTTC | . | TRBV2 | . | TRBJ2-5
CASREGEGRNIQYF | TGTGCCAGCAGGGAAGGGGAAGGGCGAAACATTCAGTACTTC | few | TRBV6-1 | . | TRBJ2-4
CASSQGKRTEAFF | TGTGCCAGCAGCCAGGGAAAGCGGACTGAAGCTTTCTTT | few | TRBV6-1 | . | TRBJ1-1
CSARVRWDRINTEAFF | TGCAGTGCTAGAGTCCGATGGGACAGGATCAACACTGAAGCTTTCTTT | many | TRBV20-1 | TRBD1 | TRBJ1-1
CASSQTGFDEQFF | TGCGCCAGCAGCCAGACAGGGTTTGATGAGCAGTTCTTC | few | TRBV5-1 | TRBD1 | TRBJ2-1
CASSQTGQGMNTEAFF | TGTGCCAGCAGCCAAACGGGACAGGGGATGAACACTGAAGCTTTCTTT | many | TRBV3-1 | TRBD1 | TRBJ1-1
CASSFHAGAPNTEAFF | TGCGCCAGCAGCTTTCACGCAGGGGCCCCGAACACTGAAGCTTTCTTT | . | TRBV5-1 | . | TRBJ1-1
CASSPEGTTDTQYF | TGTGCCAGCTCACCGGAAGGGACAACAGATACGCAGTATTTT | . | TRBV18 | . | TRBJ2-3
CASSRDSPDEKLFF | TGTGCCAGCAGCCGGGACTCTCCGGATGAAAAACTGTTTTTT | . | TRBV4-2 | . | TRBJ1-4
CASSETEAFF | TGTGCCAGCAGTGAAACTGAAGCTTTCTTT | many | TRBV12-3/TRBV12-4 | . | TRBJ1-1
CATSRGQRGQPQHF | TGTGCCACCAGCAGAGGCCAACGCGGTCAGCCCCAGCATTTT | many | TRBV15 | . | TRBJ1-5
CASSFLSSGAQQFF | TGTGCCAGCAGTTTTTTGTCTAGCGGGGCACAGCAGTTCTTC | many | TRBV28 | TRBD2 | TRBJ2-1